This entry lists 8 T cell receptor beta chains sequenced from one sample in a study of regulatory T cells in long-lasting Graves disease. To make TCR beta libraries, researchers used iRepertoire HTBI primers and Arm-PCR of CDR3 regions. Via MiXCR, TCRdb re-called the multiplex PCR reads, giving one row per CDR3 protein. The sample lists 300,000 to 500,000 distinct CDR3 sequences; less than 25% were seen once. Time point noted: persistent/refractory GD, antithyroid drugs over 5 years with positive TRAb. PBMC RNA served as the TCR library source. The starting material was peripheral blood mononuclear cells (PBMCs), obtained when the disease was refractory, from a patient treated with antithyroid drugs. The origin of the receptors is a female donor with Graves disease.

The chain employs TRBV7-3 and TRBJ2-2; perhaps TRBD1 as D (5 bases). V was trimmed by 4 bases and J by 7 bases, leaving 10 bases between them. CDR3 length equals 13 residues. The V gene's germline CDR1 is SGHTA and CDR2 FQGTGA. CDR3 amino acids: CASSSRVSGELFF. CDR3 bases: TGTGCCAGCAGCTCCAGGGTTAGCGGGGAGCTGTTTTTT.

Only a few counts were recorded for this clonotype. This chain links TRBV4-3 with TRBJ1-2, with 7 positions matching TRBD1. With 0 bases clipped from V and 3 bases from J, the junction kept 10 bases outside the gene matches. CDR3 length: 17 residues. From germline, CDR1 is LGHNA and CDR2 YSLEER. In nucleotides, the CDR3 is TGCGCCAGCAGCCAAGATTATCTCGGACAGGAAGACTATGGCTACACCTTC. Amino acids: CASSQDYLGQEDYGYTF.

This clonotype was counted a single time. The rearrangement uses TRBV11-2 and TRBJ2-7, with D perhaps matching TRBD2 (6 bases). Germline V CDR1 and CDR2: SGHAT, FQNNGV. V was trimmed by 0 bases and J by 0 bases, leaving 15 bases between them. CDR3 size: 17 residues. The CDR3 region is CASSLDPPGRSSYEQYF. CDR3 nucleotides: TGTGCCAGCAGCTTAGATCCCCCGGGGAGGAGCTCCTACGAGCAGTACTTC.

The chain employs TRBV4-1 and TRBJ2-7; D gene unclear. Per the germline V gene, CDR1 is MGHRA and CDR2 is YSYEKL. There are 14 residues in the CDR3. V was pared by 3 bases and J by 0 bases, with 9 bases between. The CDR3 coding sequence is TGCGCCAGCAGCCACTCAAAGGGCTCCTACGAGCAGTACTTC. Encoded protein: CASSHSKGSYEQYF.

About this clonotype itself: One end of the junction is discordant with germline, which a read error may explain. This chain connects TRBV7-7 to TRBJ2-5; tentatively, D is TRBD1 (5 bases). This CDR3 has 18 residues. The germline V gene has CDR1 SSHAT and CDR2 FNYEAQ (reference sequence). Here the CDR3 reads CASSLGVSYSGAPETQYF. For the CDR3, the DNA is TGTGCTAGCAGCTTAGGGGTCTCCTACAGTGGGGCCCCGGAGACCCAGTACTTC.

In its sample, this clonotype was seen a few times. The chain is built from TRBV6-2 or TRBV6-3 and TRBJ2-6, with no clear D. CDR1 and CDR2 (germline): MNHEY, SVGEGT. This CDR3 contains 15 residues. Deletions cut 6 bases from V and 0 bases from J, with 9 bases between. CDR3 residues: CASSPPPSGANVLTF. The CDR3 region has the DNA TGTGCCAGCAGCCCCCCCCCCTCTGGGGCCAACGTCCTGACTTTC.

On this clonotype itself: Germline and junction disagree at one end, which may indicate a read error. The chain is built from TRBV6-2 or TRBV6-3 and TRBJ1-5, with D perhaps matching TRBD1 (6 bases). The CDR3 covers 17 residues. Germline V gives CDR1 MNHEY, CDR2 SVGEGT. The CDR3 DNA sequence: TGTGCCAGCAGTCCACGGACAGCCCTATTTGGTAATCAGCCCCGGCATTTT. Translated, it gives CASSPRTALFGNQPRHF.

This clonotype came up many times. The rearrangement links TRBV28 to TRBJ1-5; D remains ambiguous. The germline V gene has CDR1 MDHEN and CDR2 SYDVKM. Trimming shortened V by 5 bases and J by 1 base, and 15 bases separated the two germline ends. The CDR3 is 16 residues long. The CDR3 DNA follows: TGTGCCAGCAGTAAACAGTATAGGGCAAGCAATCAGCCCCAGCATTTT. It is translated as CASSKQYRASNQPQHF.